The next 20 T cell receptor beta chains were all read from a single sample in a study of radiation and T cells in renal cell carcinoma. As for treatment: 15 Gy SBRT to primary tumor, nephrectomy 4 weeks later. Repertoires were generated with immunoSEQ multiplex PCR, while TCRdb's copy carries only in-frame clones and drops some. The table shows 15,000 to 20,000 clones, with over 45% occurring only once. Sequencing was performed on tumor tissue, taken from a patient whose treatment included radiotherapy and nephrectomy. These receptors originate from a man aged 50 to 59 with renal cell carcinoma.

The chain joins TRBV12-2 to TRBJ1-1. TRBV12-2 is a recognized pseudogene. This CDR3 has 15 amino acids. In DNA form, the CDR3 reads TGTGCAAGTCGCTTATCCCGGGGGGTGGGTTCTGAAGCTTTCTTT. This encodes CASRLSRGVGSEAFF.

J is TRBJ1-2 and V is TRBV19, with TRBD1 matching 9 bases. Germline V CDR1 and CDR2: LNHDA, SQIVND (reference sequence). V shed 5 bases and J 3 bases; nucleotides not matched to a gene: 13. There are 17 residues in the CDR3. The CDR3 region has the DNA TGTGCCAGTAGTCCGACGACAGGGGGAAGGAGTGACTATGGCTACACCTTC. This gives the protein CASSPTTGGRSDYGYTF.

This clone is labeled medium-sized. The chain carries TRBV9 and TRBJ2-5, with TRBD2 as a possible D gene (5 bases). From germline, CDR1 is SGDLS and CDR2 YYNGEE. CDR3 length: 15 amino acids. V lost 0 bases, J lost 3 bases, and 12 bases lay in between. The CDR3 DNA sequence: TGTGCCAGCAGCGTAGGTTCTGGGAGTAAAGAGACCCAGTACTTC. It codes for CASSVGSGSKETQYF.

The chain is built from TRBV5-1 and TRBJ2-3; 11 nucleotides match TRBD2. The V and J ends lost 4 bases and 3 bases, in that order; junction bases with no gene match: 7. The CDR3 length is 16 residues. Germline V gene sequence: CDR1 SGHRS, CDR2 YFSETQ. In DNA, the CDR3 is TGCGCCAGCAGCACCAATAGCGGGAGGGAAACAGATACGCAGTATTTT. This gives the protein CASSTNSGRETDTQYF.

This clone showed up just a few times. This sequence joins TRBV6-6 and TRBJ1-2; no clear D gene. The germline gives CDR1 MNHNY, CDR2 SVGAGI (reference sequence). This CDR3 comprises 14 residues. V lost 5 bases and J 0 bases, leaving 10 bases between the germline ends. The CDR3 protein is CASSPSGSNYGYTF. The CDR3 nucleotides read TGTGCCAGCAGTCCGTCGGGCTCTAACTATGGCTACACCTTC.

By its share, this clone is medium-sized. The chain links TRBV6-6 to TRBJ1-5; tentatively, D is TRBD1 (5 bases). Germline CDR1 is MNHNY and CDR2 is SVGAGI (reference sequence). The CDR3 spans 14 residues. Trimming pared 7 bases from V and 6 bases from J, leaving 16 bases between. CDR3: CASKDGGVPQPQHF. CDR3 coding DNA: TGTGCCAGCAAGGATGGGGGGGTTCCTCAGCCCCAGCATTTT.

The DNA for the CDR3 is TGTGCCAGCAGTCGTAAGGAACCACCCTACGAGCAGTACTTC. Translating it yields CASSRKEPPYEQYF. The V gene is TRBV6-6, the J gene TRBJ2-7; D unresolved. CDR3 length: 14 residues. V lost 5 bases to trimming and J lost 2 bases, with 13 bases between them. Germline lookup yields CDR1 MNHNY and CDR2 SVGAGI (reference sequence).

The chain uses TRBV5-4 and TRBJ2-1; perhaps D is TRBD1 or TRBD2 (5 bases each). The germline gives CDR1 SGHNT, CDR2 YYREEE (reference sequence). CDR3 length: 15 amino acids. V lost 5 bases, J lost 5 bases, and 17 bases lay in between. The CDR3 nucleotides are TGTGCCAGCAGTTTTCCGGGACGGACCAACAATGAGCAGTTCTTC. As protein: CASSFPGRTNNEQFF.

This clone was seen more than once but under ten times. V usage is TRBV10-3 and J usage is TRBJ2-5, with 8 bases matching TRBD1. Trimming removed 7 bases from V and 2 bases from J; junction bases left unmatched: 9. CDR3 length: 15 amino acids. Germline loops: CDR1 ENHRY, CDR2 SYGVKD. The CDR3 nucleotides read TGTGCCATCACCCCTGGACAGGGAGGTCAAGAGACCCAGTACTTC. Protein: CAITPGQGGQETQYF.

V and J are TRBV7-9 and TRBJ1-1, with 7 positions matching TRBD1. The CDR3 runs 15 residues. Germline CDR1 reads SEHNR; CDR2 reads FQNEAQ (reference sequence). V shed 2 bases and J 1 base; nucleotides not matched to a gene: 4. CDR3 nucleotides: TGTGCCAGCAGCTTACGGACAGGAGGGAACACTGAAGCTTTCTTT. It yields the protein CASSLRTGGNTEAFF.

The chain employs TRBV5-1 and TRBJ2-5; D not certain. This CDR3 contains 13 residues. Germline-derived CDR1 and CDR2 are SGHRS and YFSETQ. The germline V and J ends were trimmed by 0 bases and 5 bases, with 8 bases remaining between them. CDR3 sequence (DNA): TGCGCCAGCAGCTTGGAGGGTTCGGAGACCCAGTACTTC. Translating gives CASSLEGSETQYF.

Comments on this clone: Distinct nucleotide sequences in the sample also encode this CDR3. J is TRBJ1-2 and V is TRBV15; D ambiguous. This CDR3 comprises 12 residues. Germline V gene data show CDR1 as LNHNV and CDR2 as YYDKDF (reference sequence). V was pared by 1 base and J by 2 bases, with 2 bases between. CDR3 loop: CATSRVNYGYTF. CDR3 DNA: TGTGCCACCAGCAGAGTCAACTATGGCTACACCTTC. The full variable domain, rest sourced from reference TRBV15 and TRBJ1-2, is DAMVIQNPRYQVTQFGKPVTLSCSQTLNHNVMYWYQQKSSQAPKLLFHYYDKDFNNEADTPDNFQSRRPNTSFCFLDIRSPGLGDTAMYLCATSRVNYGYTFGSGTRLTVV.

V usage is TRBV2 and J usage is TRBJ1-6; D is ambiguous. This CDR3 has 12 residues. V lost 2 bases to trimming and J lost 6 bases, with 2 bases between them. Germline V gives CDR1 SNHLY, CDR2 FYNNEI. CDR3 coding DNA: TGTGCCAGCAGTGAAACTAATTCACCCCTCCACTTT. Translated: CASSETNSPLHF.

The chain recombines TRBV6-1 with TRBJ2-1, with a tentative D call TRBD2 (5 bases). Deletions cut 1 base from V and 12 bases from J, with 13 bases between. Germline V lookup: CDR1 MNHNS, CDR2 SASEGT. The CDR3 extends over 13 amino acids. As DNA, the CDR3 is TGTGCCAGCAGTGAAGTCGTTGGTGCGGGGCAGTTCTTC. It specifies CASSEVVGAGQFF.

The gene calls are TRBV5-8 and TRBJ2-7, with D hard to call. In germline, CDR1 is SGHTS, CDR2 YDEGEE. This CDR3 has 11 residues. Trimming left V 4 bases short and J 3 bases short, with 5 bases between. This chain's CDR3 is CASSPFYEQYF. The CDR3 DNA sequence: TGTGCCAGCAGCCCATTCTACGAGCAGTACTTC.

This chain uses TRBV9 with TRBJ1-1; D is uncertain. Germline assignment: CDR1 SGDLS and CDR2 YYNGEE. Deletions cut 2 bases from V and 0 bases from J, with 8 bases between. The CDR3 sequence is 14 residues long. The CDR3 bases are TGTGCCAGCAGCGTTGGGTATGTGAACACTGAAGCTTTCTTT. Its protein product is CASSVGYVNTEAFF.

The V call is TRBV30, the J call TRBJ1-1; D is undetermined. Trimming took 1 base from V and 8 from J, leaving 14 bases between them. CDR1 GTSNPN and CDR2 SVGIG come from the germline V gene (reference sequence). This CDR3 region has 13 residues. The DNA for the CDR3 is TGTGCCTGGAGTGCCGGGCAGTACTCCGAAGCTTTCTTT. Its protein product is CAWSAGQYSEAFF.

The table lists this clone with a few counts. The chain carries TRBV28 and TRBJ2-3, with a tentative D call TRBD2 (6 bases). Germline CDR1 is MDHEN and CDR2 is SYDVKM. V dropped 6 bases and J dropped 3 bases, with 16 bases sitting between them. The length of the CDR3 is 15 residues. The CDR3 here is CASSPLAEVTDTQYF. For the CDR3, the DNA is TGTGCCAGCAGCCCTTTAGCGGAGGTTACAGATACGCAGTATTTT.

This chain links TRBV7-8 with TRBJ2-1, with TRBD2 matching 8 bases. With 5 bases clipped from V and 10 bases from J, the junction kept 10 bases outside the gene matches. The CDR3 is 14 amino acids. Germline V lookup: CDR1 SGHVS, CDR2 FQNEAQ. The CDR3 nucleotides read TGTGCCAGCAGCAAGGAGAGGGCTAGCGGGGAGCAGTTCTTC. This encodes CASSKERASGEQFF.

The rearrangement uses TRBV19 and TRBJ1-5, with 9 bases matching TRBD1. V lost 10 bases, J lost 6 bases, and 10 bases stayed unmatched. Germline CDR1 LNHDA, CDR2 SQIVND (reference sequence). The CDR3 extends over 14 amino acids. CDR3 coding DNA: TGTGCCACCCGAGGGACAGGGTTTAGTCAGCCCCAGCATTTT. This translates into CATRGTGFSQPQHF.